These 28 T cell receptor beta chains share one sample of origin, sequenced in a study of early T cells in non-severe SARS-CoV-2 infection. Via MiXCR, TCRdb re-called the 5' RACE reads, giving one row per CDR3 protein. The data hold tens of thousands of distinct CDR3 sequences, with roughly 5.7% observed a single time. Sequencing used whole blood. These receptors came from an adult who was a healthcare worker with PCR-confirmed SARS-CoV-2 infection or an uninfected control (not recorded which).

This clonotype was recorded at least ten times. The V and J genes are TRBV28 and TRBJ2-7, with D possibly being TRBD2 (5 bases). CDR3 length: 11 amino acids. Trimming removed 5 bases from V and 7 bases from J, with 9 bases in between. Germline CDR1 and CDR2: MDHEN and SYDVKM. The CDR3 here is CASSMRGEQYF. As DNA, the CDR3 is TGTGCCAGCAGTATGCGCGGGGAGCAGTACTTC.

This clonotype was detected only a few times. This CDR3 is CASSGALTNYGYTF. The CDR3 DNA follows: TGTGCCAGCAGCGGGGCGCTAACTAACTATGGCTACACCTTC. The chain has TRBV2 and TRBJ1-2; tentative D call: TRBD1 (5 bases). Trimming pared 6 bases from V and 0 bases from J, leaving 11 bases between. The V gene's germline CDR1 is SNHLY and CDR2 FYNNEI. This CDR3 spans 14 amino acids. Based on the CDR3 plus reference TRBV2 and TRBJ1-2, the full variable domain is EPEVTQTPSHQVTQMGQEVILRCVPISNHLYFYWYRQILGQKVEFLVSFYNNEISEKSEIFDDQFSVERPDGSNFTLKIRSTKLEDSAMYFCASSGALTNYGYTFGSGTRLTVV.

The table lists this clonotype with a few counts. This chain uses TRBV4-1 with TRBJ2-3; unclear D gene. CDR1 and CDR2 (germline): MGHRA, YSYEKL. The germline V and J ends were trimmed by 0 bases and 7 bases, with 8 bases remaining between them. The CDR3 totals 13 residues. The CDR3 here is CASSQDYRNTQYF. The DNA for the CDR3 is TGCGCCAGCAGCCAAGACTATAGGAATACGCAGTATTTT.

This sequence joins TRBV9 and TRBJ2-3, with D possibly matching TRBD1 (5 bases). Looked up from germline, CDR1 is SGDLS and CDR2 is YYNGEE. V dropped 0 bases and J dropped 2 bases, with 7 bases sitting between them. This CDR3 contains 14 residues. The CDR3 is CASSVGGYTDTQYF. DNA for the CDR3: TGTGCCAGCAGCGTAGGGGGCTACACAGATACGCAGTATTTT.

The J gene is TRBJ1-2, the V gene TRBV11-2; D gene ambiguous. Germline V gene lookup returns CDR1 SGHAT and CDR2 FQNNGV. This CDR3 contains 14 residues. Trimming cost V 1 base and J 2 bases, with 8 bases left between them. CDR3 DNA: TGTGCCAGCAGCTTAGCCCCAGACAACTATGGCTACACCTTC. Translated, it gives CASSLAPDNYGYTF.

This clonotype showed up just a few times. The chain employs TRBV9 and TRBJ2-1; 10 nucleotides match TRBD2. Germline CDR1 is SGDLS and CDR2 is YYNGEE. The CDR3 has 18 amino acids. The V gene end was trimmed by 0 bases and the J gene end by 6 bases; junction bases not matched to a gene: 12. For the CDR3, the DNA is TGTGCCAGCAGCGTAGTGGTGAATCTAGCGGGAGAAGCCAATGAGCAGTTCTTC. It encodes CASSVVVNLAGEANEQFF. The entire variable domain, with the rest obtained from reference TRBV9 and TRBJ2-1, is as follows: DSGVTQTPKHLITATGQRVTLRCSPRSGDLSVYWYQQSLDQGLQFLIQYYNGEERAKGNILERFSAQQFPDLHSELNLSSLELGDSALYFCASSVVVNLAGEANEQFFGPGTRLTVL.

Concerning this clonotype itself: One junction end disagrees with the germline gene, perhaps due to a read error. The chain links TRBV2 to TRBJ2-5; D is ambiguous. Looked up from germline, CDR1 is SNHLY and CDR2 is FYNNEI. The CDR3 is 10 residues long. CDR3 in DNA: TGTGCCAGCAGTACACGAACCCAGATTTTC. Residues: CASSTRTQIF.

The CDR3, as DNA: TGTGCCAGCAGCCCGGGACAGCGTGAGCAGTACTTC. Translation: CASSPGQREQYF. This sequence joins TRBV7-9 and TRBJ2-7; 7 bases are shared with TRBD1. The ends lost 5 bases at V and 7 bases at J; junction bases unmatched: 5. Germline CDR1 reads SEHNR; CDR2 reads FQNEAQ (reference sequence). CDR3 length equals 12 residues.

This clonotype has only a few counts. This chain uses TRBV18 with TRBJ2-7; no clear D gene. This CDR3 contains 12 residues. Per the germline V gene, CDR1 is KGHSH and CDR2 is LQKENI. V lost 1 base, J lost 5 bases, and 6 bases lay in between. The CDR3 reads CASSPRGNEQYF. The DNA for the CDR3 is TGTGCCAGCTCACCACGGGGAAACGAGCAGTACTTC. The entire variable domain, with the rest obtained from reference TRBV18 and TRBJ2-7, is as follows: NAGVMQNPRHLVRRRGQEARLRCSPMKGHSHVYWYRQLPEEGLKFMVYLQKENIIDESGMPKERFSAEFPKEGPSILRIQQVVRGDSAAYFCASSPRGNEQYFGPGTRLTVT.

There are a few counts of this clonotype. The genes are TRBV20-1 and TRBJ2-1; D possibly corresponds to TRBD2 (5 bases). This CDR3 has 18 amino acids. V dropped 3 bases and J dropped 3 bases, with 24 bases sitting between them. Germline CDR1 and CDR2: DFQATT and SNEGSKA (reference sequence). CDR3 loop: CSARTGRRSTKFYNEQFF. The CDR3 DNA reads TGCAGTGCTAGGACGGGGAGAAGGTCTACCAAATTCTACAATGAGCAGTTCTTC.

J is TRBJ2-5 and V is TRBV20-1; a possible D gene is TRBD2 (6 bases). Trimming cost V 5 bases and J 2 bases, with 15 bases left between them. The CDR3 extends over 14 amino acids. Germline lookup yields CDR1 DFQATT and CDR2 SNEGSKA (reference sequence). The CDR3 is CSAPTRTTQETQYF. The CDR3, as DNA: TGCAGTGCTCCTACTCGGACTACACAAGAGACCCAGTACTTC.

CDR3 sequence reads: CSANSGRAYEQYF. CDR3 bases: TGCAGTGCCAATAGCGGGAGGGCGTACGAGCAGTACTTC. V gene TRBV20-1 combines with J gene TRBJ2-7, with 11 bases matching TRBD2. V shed 6 bases and J 4 bases; nucleotides not matched to a gene: 5. Germline V CDR1 and CDR2: DFQATT, SNEGSKA (reference sequence). The CDR3 is made up of 13 amino acids.

This chain uses TRBV6-2 or TRBV6-3 with TRBJ2-5, with 8 bases matching TRBD2. CDR3 size: 13 residues. Germline lookup yields CDR1 MNHEY and CDR2 SVGEGT. Trimming cost V 10 bases and J 7 bases; bases outside gene matches: 11. CDR3 protein: CATSGSGSGTQYF. The CDR3 region has the DNA TGTGCCACAAGCGGGAGTGGATCCGGGACCCAGTACTTC.

The chain has TRBV6-5 and TRBJ1-1, with D unresolved. V was shortened by 2 bases and J by 2 bases, with 6 bases between the two germline ends. Germline V gives CDR1 MNHEY, CDR2 SVGAGI. The CDR3 runs 13 residues. The CDR3 reads CASSYRRNTEAFF. The DNA for the CDR3 is TGTGCCAGCAGTTACAGGCGCAACACTGAAGCTTTCTTT.

This clonotype showed up just a few times. The chain couples TRBV5-4 to TRBJ1-1; 7 bases line up with TRBD1. The junction had 5 bases not matched to a gene; V was cut back by 2 bases and J by 4 bases. Germline V gives CDR1 SGHNT, CDR2 YYREEE (reference sequence). The CDR3 runs 14 residues. CDR3 amino acids: CASSFQGGPTEAFF. The CDR3 nucleotides are TGTGCCAGCAGCTTCCAGGGGGGACCCACTGAAGCTTTCTTT.

This clonotype was counted between two and nine times. The chain is built from TRBV30 and TRBJ2-7, with 7 bases aligning to TRBD1. There are 16 residues in the CDR3. V was pared by 4 bases and J by 5 bases, with 17 bases of the junction left unmatched. CDR1 and CDR2 (germline): GTSNPN, SVGIG (reference sequence). The CDR3 sequence: CAWKRDRVGGVHEQYF. The CDR3 nucleotides are TGTGCCTGGAAAAGAGACAGGGTAGGTGGAGTCCACGAGCAGTACTTC. The full variable domain, completed using reference TRBV30 and TRBJ2-7, is SQTIHQWPATLVQPVGSPLSLECTVEGTSNPNLYWYRQAAGRGLQLLFYSVGIGQISSEVPQNLSASRPQDRQFILSSKKLLLSDSGFYLCAWKRDRVGGVHEQYFGPGTRLTVT.

V and J are TRBV6-5 and TRBJ2-7, with D tentatively TRBD1 (5 bases). CDR3 length equals 12 residues. Trimming took 5 bases from V and 5 from J, leaving 10 bases between them. The germline V gene has CDR1 MNHEY and CDR2 SVGAGI. Here the CDR3 DNA reads TGTGCCAGCAGTCAGGGATCGGACGAGCAGTACTTC. It specifies CASSQGSDEQYF.

The genes are TRBV12-3 or TRBV12-4 and TRBJ2-1, with 9 bases fitting TRBD2. This CDR3 has 15 residues. V trimming: 3 bases; J trimming: 6 bases; junction bases outside the gene matches: 6. The CDR3 is CASSFRVAGANEQFF. In DNA, the CDR3 is TGTGCCAGCAGTTTTCGAGTAGCGGGAGCCAATGAGCAGTTCTTC.

This sequence joins TRBV4-3 and TRBJ2-7; D call uncertain. The V and J ends lost 2 bases and 2 bases respectively, with 13 bases between them. Per germline, CDR1 LGHNA and CDR2 YSLEER. The CDR3 loop spans 15 amino acids. The DNA of the CDR3 is TGCGCCAGCAGCCAAACAGAGGACGGAGCCTACGAGCAGTACTTC. Translating it yields CASSQTEDGAYEQYF.

The table lists this clonotype with many counts. The gene calls are TRBV19 and TRBJ2-2; 8 bases match TRBD2. CDR1 is LNHDA and CDR2 is SQIVND in the germline V gene (reference sequence). This CDR3 has 16 amino acids. V lost 8 bases and J lost 5; bases outside the gene matches: 13. The CDR3 is CASAQEIAGGTGELFF. The CDR3 bases are TGTGCCAGTGCCCAGGAAATCGCGGGAGGAACCGGGGAGCTGTTTTTT. Full variable domain (rest looked up from reference TRBV19 and TRBJ2-2): DGGITQSPKYLFRKEGQNVTLSCEQNLNHDAMYWYRQDPGQGLRLIYYSQIVNDFQKGDIAEGYSVSREKKESFPLTVTSAQKNPTAFYLCASAQEIAGGTGELFFGEGSRLTVL.

This clonotype came up many times. DNA for the CDR3: TGTGCCAGCAGCTTAGGGGAGCCCTCTGGAAACACCATATATTTT. It codes for CASSLGEPSGNTIYF. The chain recombines TRBV7-6 with TRBJ1-3; D remains ambiguous. The germline V gene has CDR1 SGHVS and CDR2 FNYEAQ. CDR3 size: 15 residues. The V end was cut by 1 base, the J end by 0 bases, with 7 bases between.

This clonotype turned up a few times. This chain connects TRBV7-2 to TRBJ2-1; TRBD2 matches 9 bases. V dropped 3 bases and J dropped 3; count of bases not matched to a gene: 3. CDR3 length equals 15 residues. Germline loops: CDR1 SGHTA, CDR2 FQGNSA. CDR3 in DNA: TGTGCCAGCAGCTTGACTAGCGGACTCTACAATGAGCAGTTCTTC. This sequence encodes CASSLTSGLYNEQFF. Full variable domain (rest looked up from reference TRBV7-2 and TRBJ2-1): GAGVSQSPSNKVTEKGKDVELRCDPISGHTALYWYRQSLGQGLEFLIYFQGNSAPDKSGLPSDRFSAERTGGSVSTLTIQRTQQEDSAVYLCASSLTSGLYNEQFFGPGTRLTVL.

In its sample, this clonotype was seen a few times. The gene calls are TRBV7-9 and TRBJ1-4; tentative D call: TRBD1 (6 bases). Trimming stripped 5 bases from V and 5 bases from J, with 15 bases between. Germline V gene data show CDR1 as SEHNR and CDR2 as FQNEAQ (reference sequence). This CDR3 is built from 15 residues. CDR3 nucleotide sequence: TGTGCCAGCAGCGCCAGCGGGGGCTTCAATGAAAAACTGTTTTTT. Translating it yields CASSASGGFNEKLFF.

The chain uses TRBV2 and TRBJ1-2; no clear D. Looked up from germline, CDR1 is SNHLY and CDR2 is FYNNEI. With 5 bases removed from V and 3 bases from J, the gap between germline ends came to 4 bases. This CDR3 comprises 11 residues. CDR3 DNA: TGTGCCAGCAGTAAACACTATGGCTACACCTTC. Its protein product is CASSKHYGYTF.

The chain links TRBV28 to TRBJ2-3; no firm D call. Germline V gene sequence: CDR1 MDHEN, CDR2 SYDVKM. CDR3 size: 14 residues. Between the trimmed V and J ends, which lost 7 bases and 5 bases, there was a span of 16 bases. CDR3 region: CASTGRLLGDTQYF. As DNA, the CDR3 is TGTGCCAGCACCGGAAGGCTCCTCGGAGATACGCAGTATTTT.

Many counts were recorded for this clonotype. The chain employs TRBV5-4 and TRBJ2-3, with D possibly matching TRBD1 (7 bases). V lost 1 base and J 4 bases, leaving 16 bases between the germline ends. This CDR3 has 16 residues. Germline V gives CDR1 SGHNT, CDR2 YYREEE (reference sequence). The CDR3 bases are TGTGCCAGCAGCTTGCGTTTGCGGGGACAGTCAGATACGCAGTATTTT. It is translated as CASSLRLRGQSDTQYF.

This clonotype has ten or more counts. The gene calls are TRBV7-6 and TRBJ2-1; weak D call: TRBD2 (5 bases). Germline V gene sequence: CDR1 SGHVS, CDR2 FNYEAQ. V gave up 4 bases and J gave up 4 bases, with 17 bases separating them. The CDR3 totals 16 residues. The CDR3 DNA reads as TGTGCCAGCAGCTCTTCTGGCCCGGGAATATACAATGAGCAGTTCTTC. This codes for CASSSSGPGIYNEQFF.

The chain couples TRBV3-1 to TRBJ2-3, with a weak D call TRBD2 (5 bases). Looked up from germline, CDR1 is LGHDT and CDR2 is YNNKEL (reference sequence). Trimming took 0 bases from V and 2 from J, leaving 12 bases between them. The CDR3 extends over 16 amino acids. In DNA, the CDR3 is TGTGCCAGCAGCCAAGACCGCAAGCGGTTCACAGATACGCAGTATTTT. Translating gives CASSQDRKRFTDTQYF.